Each of the 16 T cell receptor beta chains below was sequenced from the same sample in a study of blood T cell repertoires in COVID-19. Sequencing was performed with immunoSEQ multiplex PCR; in TCRdb, only in-frame clones are kept and a portion is missing. The sample shows 200,000 to 250,000 clones, around 90% of them seen only once. The sequenced material came from PBMCs or T cells enriched from blood (not recorded which). The receptors stem from a woman aged 25 to 39 who had been exposed to COVID-19.

The chain employs TRBV6-5 and TRBJ1-6; possible D gene TRBD1, 6 bases. Germline V gene lookup returns CDR1 MNHEY and CDR2 SVGAGI. The CDR3 sequence is 15 residues long. Trimming stripped 7 bases from V and 7 bases from J, with 17 bases between. The chain's CDR3 is CASTLTGKRNSPLHF. As DNA, the CDR3 is TGTGCCAGCACCCTAACAGGGAAGCGCAATTCACCCCTCCACTTT.

The V and J genes are TRBV14 and TRBJ2-1; 14 bases agree with TRBD2. The length of the CDR3 is 17 residues. Germline V lookup: CDR1 SGHDN, CDR2 FVKESK. Trimming took 4 bases from V and 7 from J; bases not matched to a gene: 9. The CDR3 nucleotides read TGTGCCAGCAGCCCTTTAACGGGACTAGCGGGAGTTAATGAGCAGTTCTTC. Translation gives CASSPLTGLAGVNEQFF.

The chain couples TRBV5-4 to TRBJ2-7; a possible D gene is TRBD1 (6 bases). This CDR3 contains 15 residues. V lost 0 bases, J lost 3 bases, and 13 bases lay in between. The germline V gene has CDR1 SGHNT and CDR2 YYREEE (reference sequence). CDR3 amino acids: CASSLGAGVVYEQYF. In DNA form, the CDR3 reads TGTGCCAGCAGCTTGGGTGCAGGGGTGGTCTACGAGCAGTACTTC.

V is TRBV3-1 (or the pseudogene TRBV3-2) and J is TRBJ2-1; 10 bases align to TRBD2. The germline V gene has CDR1 LGHDT and CDR2 YNNKEL (reference sequence). This CDR3 spans 15 amino acids. With V trimmed by 4 bases and J by 4 bases, 4 bases remained unmatched. The CDR3 bases are TGTGCCAGCAGCCTACGAGCGGGAGGGTACAATGAGCAGTTCTTC. It translates to CASSLRAGGYNEQFF.

The chain employs TRBV5-6 and TRBJ1-5, with TRBD1 matching 9 bases. Unmatched junction bases numbered 17, after V lost 4 bases and J lost 6 bases. There are 18 residues in the CDR3. The V gene's germline CDR1 is SGHDT and CDR2 YYEEEE. CDR3 sequence: CASSALAGTGFPSQPQHF. The CDR3 nucleotides are TGTGCCAGCAGCGCCTTGGCCGGGACAGGGTTTCCCAGTCAGCCCCAGCATTTT. Supplemented by reference TRBV5-6 and TRBJ1-5, the full variable domain reads DAGVTQSPTHLIKTRGQQVTLRCSPKSGHDTVSWYQQALGQGPQFIFQYYEEEERQRGNFPDRFSGHQFPNYSSELNVNALLLGDSALYLCASSALAGTGFPSQPQHFGDGTRLSIL.

The chain recombines TRBV7-3 with TRBJ1-5; no definite D call. V was cut by 2 bases and J by 0 bases, with 14 bases left in between. This CDR3 has 17 amino acids. In germline, CDR1 is SGHTA, CDR2 FQGTGA. The CDR3 sequence: CASSLGFEAYSNQPQHF. The CDR3 bases are TGTGCCAGCAGCTTAGGTTTCGAGGCATATAGCAATCAGCCCCAGCATTTT.

This rearrangement joins TRBV30 to TRBJ2-1, with 12 nucleotides matching TRBD2. The V gene's germline CDR1 is GTSNPN and CDR2 SVGIG (reference sequence). The trim removed 4 bases at V and 2 bases at J, leaving 6 bases unmatched. The CDR3 contains 16 residues. The CDR3 nucleotides are TGTGCCTGGACTGCGGGACTAGCGGGCCCCTACAATGAGCAGTTCTTC. As protein: CAWTAGLAGPYNEQFF.

CDR3 nucleotides: TGTGCCAGCTCACCGGGGACTCCTACATATTTCCGCACAGATACGCAGTATTTT. Its protein product is CASSPGTPTYFRTDTQYF. This rearrangement joins TRBV18 to TRBJ2-3; D perhaps matches TRBD2 (6 bases). The CDR3 covers 18 residues. Germline CDR1 reads KGHSH; CDR2 reads LQKENI. V lost 3 bases, J lost 1 base, and 20 bases lay in between.

The chain uses TRBV7-9 and TRBJ1-1; 9 bases match TRBD1. The CDR3 consists of 17 residues. The V segment lost 5 bases and the J segment 4 bases; nucleotides outside the gene matches: 14. The V gene's germline CDR1 is SEHNR and CDR2 FQNEAQ (reference sequence). DNA for the CDR3: TGTGCCAGCAGCCAATCAGCCGGGACAGGGATAGTCACTGAAGCTTTCTTT. Amino acids: CASSQSAGTGIVTEAFF.

This clone was picked up one time. The rearrangement links TRBV19 to TRBJ2-7; tentatively, D is TRBD2 (6 bases). CDR3 size: 14 residues. Germline loops: CDR1 LNHDA, CDR2 SQIVND (reference sequence). V lost 1 base and J 7 bases, leaving 14 bases between the germline ends. The CDR3 loop is CASSIAFGAGEQYF. The CDR3 DNA reads TGTGCCAGTAGTATAGCTTTCGGGGCGGGGGAGCAGTACTTC.

This chain joins TRBV3-1 (or the pseudogene TRBV3-2) and TRBJ2-5, with 8 bases lining up with TRBD2. The CDR3 runs 18 residues. Germline CDR1 LGHDT, CDR2 YNNKEL (reference sequence). With V trimmed by 2 bases and J by 2 bases, 13 bases remained unmatched. This chain's CDR3 is CASSQKKGTSARQETQYF. The CDR3 DNA reads TGTGCCAGCAGCCAAAAAAAAGGGACTAGTGCCCGTCAAGAGACCCAGTACTTC.

The chain uses TRBV3-1 (or the pseudogene TRBV3-2) and TRBJ2-1, with a weak D call TRBD2 (5 bases). Germline V gene lookup returns CDR1 LGHDT and CDR2 YNNKEL (reference sequence). The V and J ends lost 2 bases and 4 bases respectively, with 12 bases between them. This CDR3 has 15 amino acids. The CDR3 DNA reads TGTGCCAGCAGCCAAAATTGGAGGAGTTACAATGAGCAGTTCTTC. The encoded protein is CASSQNWRSYNEQFF.

Worth noting for this clone: The same CDR3 can be traced to other DNA sequences in this sample. The J gene is TRBJ2-7, the V gene TRBV5-1; 12 bases line up with TRBD2. The CDR3 has 16 amino acids. V was clipped by 0 bases and J by 1 base; unmatched bases: 2. Germline V CDR1 and CDR2: SGHRS, YFSETQ. CDR3 nucleotides: TGCGCCAGCAGCTTGGCCGGACTAGCGGGGTCCTACGAGCAGTACTTC. Protein: CASSLAGLAGSYEQYF.

The rearrangement joins TRBV4-2 to TRBJ2-7; the D gene is possibly TRBD1 (6 bases). Per germline, CDR1 LGHNA and CDR2 YNFKEQ. Trimming removed 1 base from V and 0 bases from J, with 10 bases in between. The CDR3 is 15 residues long. Here the CDR3 reads CASSQVQGRSYEQYF. The CDR3 DNA reads TGTGCCAGCAGCCAAGTACAGGGACGCTCCTACGAGCAGTACTTC.

J is TRBJ2-5 and V is TRBV7-6; 12 bases are a match to TRBD2. V shed 5 bases and J 4 bases; nucleotides not matched to a gene: 2. This CDR3 is 14 amino acids long. From germline, CDR1 is SGHVS and CDR2 FNYEAQ. This chain's CDR3 is CASSQTSGRETQYF. CDR3 bases: TGTGCCAGCAGCCAGACTAGCGGGAGAGAGACCCAGTACTTC.

This chain connects TRBV27 to TRBJ2-1; 7 bases are shared with TRBD2. After removal of 5 bases from V and 5 bases from J, the junction contained 12 bases not matched to a gene. Germline assignment: CDR1 MNHEY and CDR2 SMNVEV (reference sequence). CDR3 size: 16 residues. CDR3 bases: TGTGCCAGCAGTGCCTTCGGAGCGGGACCTCACAATGAGCAGTTCTTC. Residues: CASSAFGAGPHNEQFF.